The 11 T cell receptor beta chains presented below share a single source sample, sequenced in a study of shared clonotypes between healthy human individuals. Profiled with immunoSEQ multiplex PCR; TCRdb holds only in-frame clones, not every one. This sample has some 1 million clones, with 60% to 80% found just once. The material sequenced was memory CD4+ T cells sorted from blood. The subset denotes: CD45RA-negative fraction. The source of these receptors is a man younger than 35 in good health.

The V call is TRBV28, the J call TRBJ1-2, with 8 nucleotides matching TRBD1. The junction had 2 bases not matched to a gene; V was cut back by 1 base and J by 7 bases. Germline assignment: CDR1 MDHEN and CDR2 SYDVKM. This CDR3 is built from 13 residues. CDR3 protein: CASSLLQGGGYTF. The CDR3 DNA sequence: TGTGCCAGCAGTTTATTACAGGGGGGTGGCTACACCTTC.

This sequence joins TRBV5-1 and TRBJ2-2; 12 bases line up with TRBD2. Germline loops: CDR1 SGHRS, CDR2 YFSETQ. The CDR3 is made up of 15 amino acids. After removal of 4 bases from V and 3 bases from J, the junction contained 1 base not matched to a gene. The CDR3 nucleotides read TGCGCCAGCAGCCGACTAGCGGGGGACACCGGGGAGCTGTTTTTT. Translating it yields CASSRLAGDTGELFF. The full variable domain, in which reference TRBV5-1 and TRBJ2-2 provide the parts outside the CDR3, is KAGVTQTPRYLIKTRGQQVTLSCSPISGHRSVSWYQQTPGQGLQFLFEYFSETQRNKGNFPGRFSGRQFSNSRSEMNVSTLELGDSALYLCASSRLAGDTGELFFGEGSRLTVL.

Comment on this clone: In the same sample, other DNA sequences code for this CDR3. V is TRBV6-5 and J is TRBJ2-2; D unresolved. The CDR3 spans 13 residues. The V end lost 8 bases, the J end lost 1 base, and 8 bases lay between the germline ends. Germline CDR1 and CDR2: MNHEY and SVGAGI. The CDR3 DNA is TGTGCCAGCTCGGGTGAGAACACCGGGGAGCTGTTTTTT. This codes for CASSGENTGELFF.

This chain links TRBV10-3 with TRBJ1-2; a possible D gene is TRBD1 (6 bases). This CDR3 has 12 residues. CDR1 ENHRY and CDR2 SYGVKD come from the germline V gene. V gave up 8 bases and J gave up 4 bases, with 11 bases separating them. The CDR3: CAIYGRGYGYTF. The CDR3 region has the DNA TGTGCCATCTACGGCAGGGGCTATGGCTACACCTTC.

This clone was counted once. The CDR3 DNA is TGTGCCTGGAGTGTACTTAGCAGCGGGAATGAAAAACTGTTTTTT. It codes for CAWSVLSSGNEKLFF. The rearrangement joins TRBV30 to TRBJ1-4; D gene unclear. V was cut by 0 bases and J by 5 bases, with 13 bases left in between. CDR1 GTSNPN and CDR2 SVGIG come from the germline V gene (reference sequence). The CDR3 length is 15 residues.

This clone was observed many times. The rearrangement uses TRBV11-2 and TRBJ2-7; D may correspond to TRBD1 or TRBD2 (5 bases each). This CDR3 spans 15 amino acids. CDR1 is SGHAT, CDR2 FQNNGV, per germline. Trimming pared 5 bases from V and 0 bases from J, leaving 14 bases between. The CDR3 nucleotides read TGTGCCAGCAGCCCCTCCCCAGGGAGCTCCTACGAGCAGTACTTC. This translates into CASSPSPGSSYEQYF.

The sample holds one count of this clone. The chain joins TRBV5-1 to TRBJ1-5, with D possibly matching TRBD1 (6 bases). V lost 2 bases, J lost 2 bases, and 11 bases lay in between. There are 15 residues in the CDR3. Germline V gene sequence: CDR1 SGHRS, CDR2 YFSETQ. The CDR3 coding sequence is TGCGCCAGCAGCTTACTGGGGGGCGGCAATCAGCCCCAGCATTTT. Its protein product is CASSLLGGGNQPQHF.

V gene TRBV10-2 combines with J gene TRBJ2-4, with unresolved D. This CDR3 is 13 amino acids long. From germline, CDR1 is WSHSY and CDR2 SAAADI. Trimming took 2 bases from V and 9 from J, leaving 11 bases between them. The CDR3 protein is CASSEGVGGIQYF. The CDR3 bases are TGCGCCAGCAGTGAGGGGGTGGGTGGCATTCAGTACTTC.

V and J are TRBV7-6 and TRBJ2-1; D ambiguous. Trimming removed 2 bases from V and 6 bases from J, with 17 bases in between. The germline CDR1 and CDR2 sequences are SGHVS and FNYEAQ. CDR3 size: 16 residues. The CDR3 coding sequence is TGTGCCAGCAGCTTACAAATCCCCCTCGCAGTCAATGAGCAGTTCTTC. Protein sequence: CASSLQIPLAVNEQFF.

The V gene is TRBV30, the J gene TRBJ2-7; TRBD1 matches 8 bases. The CDR3 loop spans 15 amino acids. Germline assignment: CDR1 GTSNPN and CDR2 SVGIG (reference sequence). The V and J ends lost 3 bases and 6 bases, in that order; junction bases with no gene match: 13. The CDR3: CAWRNTQGVRGEQYF. CDR3 nucleotides: TGTGCCTGGAGAAATACACAGGGGGTCAGGGGCGAGCAGTACTTC.

In this sample, this clone turned up a few times. The chain recombines TRBV13 with TRBJ1-3; no clear D. In germline, CDR1 is PRHDT, CDR2 FYEKMQ (reference sequence). Trimming removed 2 bases from V and 0 bases from J, with 8 bases in between. CDR3 length: 15 residues. This chain's CDR3 is CASSLQTGSGNTIYF. The CDR3 bases are TGTGCCAGCAGCTTACAGACGGGCTCTGGAAACACCATATATTTT.